This T cell receptor (beta chain) came from a study of immune cell composition in non-small cell lung cancer. The study's findings and limits: Shared sequences between tumour-reactive and dominant in vivo clones were not proven. Tumour-associated clones >0.5% occurred in approximately 31% of adenocarcinomas, over 60% of squamous. Top 10 clone scores and clonality were higher in squamous than adenocarcinoma.

Clones were sequenced by immunoSEQ multiplex PCR, and TCRdb holds only the in-frame ones, with some missing. The table shows 15,000 or so clones, with about 69% occurring only once. This clone has more than one count but fewer than ten. Its antigen is currently unknown. This CDR3 region has 14 residues. The germline V gene encodes CDR1 MNHEY and CDR2 SVGAGI. The J segment lost 3 bases and the V segment lost 4 bases, leaving 3 bases of the junction unmatched. The sequence was collected from a human donor with non-small cell lung cancer. The specimen sequenced was lung tumor tissue. V is TRBV6-5 and J is TRBJ1-2, with 9 bases fitting TRBD1. CDR3 coding DNA: TGTGCCAGCAGTTGGACAGGGGCTGACTATGGCTACACCTTC. Its protein product is CASSWTGADYGYTF.